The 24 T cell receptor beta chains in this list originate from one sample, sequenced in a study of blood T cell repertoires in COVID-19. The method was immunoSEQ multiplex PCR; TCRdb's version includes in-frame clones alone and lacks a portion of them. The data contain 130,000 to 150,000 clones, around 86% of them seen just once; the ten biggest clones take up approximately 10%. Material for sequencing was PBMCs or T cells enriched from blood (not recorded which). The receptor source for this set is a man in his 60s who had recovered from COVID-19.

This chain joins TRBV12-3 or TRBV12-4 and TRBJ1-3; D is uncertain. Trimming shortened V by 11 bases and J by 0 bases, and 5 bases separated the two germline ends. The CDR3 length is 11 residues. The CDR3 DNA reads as TGTGCCGGAGGCTCTGGAAACACCATATATTTT. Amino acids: CAGGSGNTIYF.

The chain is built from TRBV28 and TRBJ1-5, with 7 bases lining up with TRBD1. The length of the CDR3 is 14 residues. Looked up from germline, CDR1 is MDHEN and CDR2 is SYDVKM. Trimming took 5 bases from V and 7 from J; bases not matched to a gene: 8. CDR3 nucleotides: TGTGCCAGCAGTCTGACAGGGTCGAGGCAGCCCCAGCATTTT. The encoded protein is CASSLTGSRQPQHF.

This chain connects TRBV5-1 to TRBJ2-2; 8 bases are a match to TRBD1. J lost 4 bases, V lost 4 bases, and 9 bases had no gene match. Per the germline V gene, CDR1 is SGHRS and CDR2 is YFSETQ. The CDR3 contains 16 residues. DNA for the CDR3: TGCGCCAGCAGCCCTCACGGACAGGGAGCCACCGGGGAGCTGTTTTTT. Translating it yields CASSPHGQGATGELFF.

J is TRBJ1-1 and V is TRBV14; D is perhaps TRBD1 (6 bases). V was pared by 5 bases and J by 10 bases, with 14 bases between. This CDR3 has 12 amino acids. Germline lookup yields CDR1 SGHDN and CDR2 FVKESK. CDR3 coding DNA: TGTGCCAGCAGCACACAGGGTATTGTAGCTTTCTTT. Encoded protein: CASSTQGIVAFF.

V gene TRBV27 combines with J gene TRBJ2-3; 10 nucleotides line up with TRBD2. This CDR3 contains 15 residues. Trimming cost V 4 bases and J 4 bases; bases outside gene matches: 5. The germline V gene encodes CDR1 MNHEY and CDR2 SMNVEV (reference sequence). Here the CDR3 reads CASSSIAGGSDTQYF. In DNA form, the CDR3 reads TGTGCCAGCAGTTCGATAGCGGGAGGTTCAGATACGCAGTATTTT.

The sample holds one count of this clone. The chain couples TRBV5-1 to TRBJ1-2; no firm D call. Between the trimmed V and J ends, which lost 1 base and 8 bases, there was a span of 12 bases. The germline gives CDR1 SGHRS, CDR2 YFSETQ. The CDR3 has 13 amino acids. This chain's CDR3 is CASSLSPGRGYTF. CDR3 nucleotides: TGCGCCAGCAGCTTGTCTCCAGGAAGGGGCTACACCTTC.

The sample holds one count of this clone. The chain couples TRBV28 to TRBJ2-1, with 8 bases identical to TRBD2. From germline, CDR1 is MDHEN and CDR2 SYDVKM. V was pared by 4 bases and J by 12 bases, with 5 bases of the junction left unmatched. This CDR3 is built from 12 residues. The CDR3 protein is CASSSERERQFF. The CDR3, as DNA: TGTGCCAGCAGTTCCGAGCGGGAGCGGCAGTTCTTC.

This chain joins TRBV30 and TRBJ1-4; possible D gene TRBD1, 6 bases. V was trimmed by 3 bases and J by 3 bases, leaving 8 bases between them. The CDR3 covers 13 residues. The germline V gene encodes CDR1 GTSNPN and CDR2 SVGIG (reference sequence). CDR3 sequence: CAWRSGANEKLFF. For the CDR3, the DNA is TGTGCCTGGAGATCAGGGGCTAATGAAAAACTGTTTTTT.

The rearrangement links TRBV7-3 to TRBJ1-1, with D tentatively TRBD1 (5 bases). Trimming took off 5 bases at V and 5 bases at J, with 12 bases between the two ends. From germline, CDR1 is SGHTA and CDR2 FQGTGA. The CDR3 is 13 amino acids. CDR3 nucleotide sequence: TGTGCCAGCAGCACCCGCGCAGGGACTGAAGCTTTCTTT. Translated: CASSTRAGTEAFF.

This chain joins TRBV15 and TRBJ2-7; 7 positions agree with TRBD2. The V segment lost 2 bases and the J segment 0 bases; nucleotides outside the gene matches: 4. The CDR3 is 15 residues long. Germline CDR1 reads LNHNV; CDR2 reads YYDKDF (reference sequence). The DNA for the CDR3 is TGTGCCACCAGCAGAATCGGGGGGAGCTCCTACGAGCAGTACTTC. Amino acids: CATSRIGGSSYEQYF.

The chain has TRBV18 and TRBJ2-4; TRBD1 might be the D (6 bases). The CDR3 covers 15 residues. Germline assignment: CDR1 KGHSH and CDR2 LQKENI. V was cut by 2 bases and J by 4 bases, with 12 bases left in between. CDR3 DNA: TGTGCCAGCTCACCATGGGGGCAAGAGAAAAACATTCAGTACTTC. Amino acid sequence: CASSPWGQEKNIQYF.

CDR3 DNA sequence: TGTGCCAGCGGGGGGGACAATCAGCCCCAGCATTTT. Residues: CASGGDNQPQHF. V is TRBV7-9 and J is TRBJ1-5; D may be TRBD1 (5 bases). CDR1 and CDR2 from the germline V gene are SEHNR and FQNEAQ (reference sequence). V shed 8 bases and J shed 3 bases, with 8 bases lying between them. The CDR3 is 12 residues long.

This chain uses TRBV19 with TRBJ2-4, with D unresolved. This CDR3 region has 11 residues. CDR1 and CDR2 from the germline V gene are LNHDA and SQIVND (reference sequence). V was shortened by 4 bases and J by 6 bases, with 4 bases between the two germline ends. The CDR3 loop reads CASSNRNIQYF. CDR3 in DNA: TGTGCCAGTAGTAATAGAAACATTCAGTACTTC.

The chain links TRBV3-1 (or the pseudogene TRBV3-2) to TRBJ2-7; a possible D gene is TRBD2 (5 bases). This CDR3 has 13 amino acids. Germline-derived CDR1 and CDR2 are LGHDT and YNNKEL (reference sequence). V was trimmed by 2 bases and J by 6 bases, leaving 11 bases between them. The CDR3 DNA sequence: TGTGCCAGCAGCCAAACTAGTGTGGGCGAGCAGTACTTC. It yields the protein CASSQTSVGEQYF.

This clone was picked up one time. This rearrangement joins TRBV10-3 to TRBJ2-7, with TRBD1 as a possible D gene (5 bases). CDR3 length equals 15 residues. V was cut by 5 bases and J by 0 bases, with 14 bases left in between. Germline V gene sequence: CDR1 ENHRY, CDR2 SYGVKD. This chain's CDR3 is CAISLDSEGSYEQYF. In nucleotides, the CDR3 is TGTGCCATCAGTTTAGACAGCGAAGGCTCCTACGAGCAGTACTTC.

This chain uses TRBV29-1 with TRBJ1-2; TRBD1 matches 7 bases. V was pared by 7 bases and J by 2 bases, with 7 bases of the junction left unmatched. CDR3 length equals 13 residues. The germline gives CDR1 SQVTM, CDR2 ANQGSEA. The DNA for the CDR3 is TGCAGCGCGGGAGGGGGCGCGAACTATGGCTACACCTTC. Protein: CSAGGGANYGYTF.

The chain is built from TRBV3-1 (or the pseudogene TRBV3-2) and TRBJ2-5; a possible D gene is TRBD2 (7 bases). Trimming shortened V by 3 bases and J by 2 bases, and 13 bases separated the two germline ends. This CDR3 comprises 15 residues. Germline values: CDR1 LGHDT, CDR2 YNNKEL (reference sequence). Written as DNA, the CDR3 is TGTGCCAGCAGCCACTTCGGGGGGCGGCAAGAGACCCAGTACTTC. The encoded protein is CASSHFGGRQETQYF.

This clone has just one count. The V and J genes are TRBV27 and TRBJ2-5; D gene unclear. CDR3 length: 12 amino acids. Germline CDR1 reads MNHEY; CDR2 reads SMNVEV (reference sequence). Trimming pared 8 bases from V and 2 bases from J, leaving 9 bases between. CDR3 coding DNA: TGTGCCAGCCGTGCGTTTCAAGAGACCCAGTACTTC. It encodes CASRAFQETQYF.

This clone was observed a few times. CDR3 bases: TGTGCCAGCTCACTGGGCCCTTCCAATCAGCCCCAGCATTTT. As protein: CASSLGPSNQPQHF. The V and J genes are TRBV18 and TRBJ1-5; D not certain. The CDR3 loop spans 14 amino acids. Trimming removed 4 bases from V and 3 bases from J, with 10 bases in between. From germline, CDR1 is KGHSH and CDR2 LQKENI.

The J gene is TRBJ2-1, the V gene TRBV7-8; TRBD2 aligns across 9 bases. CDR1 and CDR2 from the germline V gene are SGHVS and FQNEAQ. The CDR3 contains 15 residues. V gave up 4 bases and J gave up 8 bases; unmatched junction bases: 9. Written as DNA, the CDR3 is TGTGCCAGCAGCTCCCCGGGTAGCGGGAGTGATGAGCAGTTCTTC. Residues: CASSSPGSGSDEQFF.

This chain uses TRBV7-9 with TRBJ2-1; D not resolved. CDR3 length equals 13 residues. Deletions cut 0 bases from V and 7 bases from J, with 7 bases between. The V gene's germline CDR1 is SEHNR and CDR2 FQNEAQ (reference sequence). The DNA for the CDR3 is TGTGCCAGCAGCTTAGCGCAGGCGAATGAGCAGTTCTTC. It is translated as CASSLAQANEQFF.

CDR3 sequence reads: CSASIWQGSEKLFF. The CDR3, as DNA: TGCAGTGCTAGTATTTGGCAGGGGAGTGAAAAACTGTTTTTT. This sequence joins TRBV20-1 and TRBJ1-4; a weak D match, TRBD1 (6 bases). The CDR3 runs to 14 residues. V lost 3 bases, J lost 7 bases, and 15 bases lay in between. Germline V CDR1 and CDR2: DFQATT, SNEGSKA (reference sequence).

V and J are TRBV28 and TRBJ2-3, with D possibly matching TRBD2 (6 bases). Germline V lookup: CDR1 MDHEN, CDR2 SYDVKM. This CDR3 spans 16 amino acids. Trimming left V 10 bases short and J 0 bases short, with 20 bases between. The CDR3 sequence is CATTLEAGTSTDTQYF. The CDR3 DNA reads TGTGCCACGACCCTGGAGGCGGGGACTAGCACAGATACGCAGTATTTT.

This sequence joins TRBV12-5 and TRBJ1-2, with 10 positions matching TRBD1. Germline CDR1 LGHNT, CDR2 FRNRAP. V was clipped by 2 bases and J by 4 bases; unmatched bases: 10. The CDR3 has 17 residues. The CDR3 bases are TGTGCTAGTGGTTTGACCCTCGGGACAGGGGACGGCTATGGCTACACCTTC. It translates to CASGLTLGTGDGYGYTF.